The entry below gives a single T cell receptor beta chain sequence along with its context. Antigen specificity is unknown. Treatment indicated: some 19 received Ad26.COV2.S at low or high dose, single or two shots; roughly 5 received placebo; per-sample allocation not given. Day 63 after the first vaccine or placebo injection was the time point for sampling. Vaccination used an Ad26 vector expressing Wuhan-strain SARS-CoV-2 spike. Germline-derived CDR1 and CDR2 are SGHDN and FVKESK. The junction had 9 bases not matched to a gene; V was cut back by 4 bases and J by 0 bases. This CDR3 comprises 17 residues. Assay: immunoSEQ multiplex PCR; the TCRdb copy retains only in-frame clones and omits some. The sample contains some 520,000 clones, around 88% of which appear only once. The entry originates in a study of Ad26.COV2.S vaccination and SARS-CoV-2 variants. Study details: Donor had been placed in the Ad26.COV2.S arm of the COV1001 trial. Overall study findings and caveats: Recipients of either vaccine or placebo displayed similar breadth of non-spike TCRs.

The source of this sequence is a person aged 18-65 years who received the Ad26.COV2.S COVID-19 vaccine or a placebo. The chain combines TRBV14 with TRBJ2-1; 7 nucleotides align to TRBD2. The sample here was peripheral blood, taken in a trial of Ad26.COV2.S vaccine versus placebo. The CDR3 DNA reads as TGTGCCAGCAGCCCCCCCGGGGGGAGAAGCTCCTACAATGAGCAGTTCTTC. This sequence encodes CASSPPGGRSSYNEQFF. Drawing the rest from reference TRBV14 and TRBJ2-1, the complete variable domain is EAGVTQFPSHSVIEKGQTVTLRCDPISGHDNLYWYRRVMGKEIKFLLHFVKESKQDESGMPNNRFLAERTGGTYSTLKVQPAELEDSGVYFCASSPPGGRSSYNEQFFGPGTRLTVL.